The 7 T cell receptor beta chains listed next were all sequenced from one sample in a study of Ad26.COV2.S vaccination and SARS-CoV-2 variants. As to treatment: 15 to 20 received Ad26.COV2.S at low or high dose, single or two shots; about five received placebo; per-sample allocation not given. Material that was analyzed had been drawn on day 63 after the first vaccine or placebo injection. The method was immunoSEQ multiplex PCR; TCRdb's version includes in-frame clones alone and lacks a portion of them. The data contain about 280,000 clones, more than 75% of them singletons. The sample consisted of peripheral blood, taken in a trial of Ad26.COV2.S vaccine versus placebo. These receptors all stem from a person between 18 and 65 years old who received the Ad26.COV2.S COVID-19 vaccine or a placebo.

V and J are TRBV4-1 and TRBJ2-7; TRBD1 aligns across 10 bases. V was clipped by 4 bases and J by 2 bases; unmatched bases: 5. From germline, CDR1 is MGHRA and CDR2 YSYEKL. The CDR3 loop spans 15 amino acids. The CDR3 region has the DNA TGCGCCAGCAGCCCGTCCGGGACAGGGGCCTACGAGCAGTACTTC. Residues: CASSPSGTGAYEQYF.

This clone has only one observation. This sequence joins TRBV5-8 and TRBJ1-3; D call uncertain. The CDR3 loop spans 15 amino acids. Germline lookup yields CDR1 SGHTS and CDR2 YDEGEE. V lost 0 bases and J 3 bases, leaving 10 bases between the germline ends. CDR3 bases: TGTGCCAGCAGCTTGGAAGGGAAGGGTGGAAACACCATATATTTT. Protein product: CASSLEGKGGNTIYF.

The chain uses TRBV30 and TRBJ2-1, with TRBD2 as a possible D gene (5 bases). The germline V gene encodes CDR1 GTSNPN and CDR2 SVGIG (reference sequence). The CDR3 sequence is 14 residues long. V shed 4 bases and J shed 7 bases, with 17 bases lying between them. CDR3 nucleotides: TGTGCCTGGACGAAAGGGTCAACGGGGAATGAGCAGTTCTTC. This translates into CAWTKGSTGNEQFF.

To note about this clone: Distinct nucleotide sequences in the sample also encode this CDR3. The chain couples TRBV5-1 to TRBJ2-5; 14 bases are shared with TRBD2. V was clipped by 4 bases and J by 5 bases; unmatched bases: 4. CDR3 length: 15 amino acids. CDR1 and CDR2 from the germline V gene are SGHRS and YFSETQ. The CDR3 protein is CASSHGTSGSETQYF. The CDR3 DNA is TGCGCCAGCAGCCATGGGACTAGCGGGAGTGAGACCCAGTACTTC.

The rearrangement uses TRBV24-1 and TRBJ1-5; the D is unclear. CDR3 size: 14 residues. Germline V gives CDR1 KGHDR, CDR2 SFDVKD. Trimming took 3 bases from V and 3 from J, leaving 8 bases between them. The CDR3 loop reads CATSDKDFNQPQHF. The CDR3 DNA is TGTGCCACCAGTGATAAGGATTTCAATCAGCCCCAGCATTTT.

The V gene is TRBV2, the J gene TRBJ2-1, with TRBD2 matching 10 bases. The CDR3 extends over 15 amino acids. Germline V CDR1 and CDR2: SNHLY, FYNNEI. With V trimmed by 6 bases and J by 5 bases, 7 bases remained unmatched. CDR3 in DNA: TGTGCCAGCAGAGTCGGACTAGCGGATAACAATGAGCAGTTCTTC. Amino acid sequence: CASRVGLADNNEQFF.

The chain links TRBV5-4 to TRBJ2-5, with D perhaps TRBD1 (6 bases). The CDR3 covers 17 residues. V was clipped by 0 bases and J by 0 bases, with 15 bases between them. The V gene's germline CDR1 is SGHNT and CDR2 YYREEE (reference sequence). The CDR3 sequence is CASSLAGRGGHQETQYF. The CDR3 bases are TGTGCCAGCAGCTTGGCCGGTCGTGGGGGCCACCAAGAGACCCAGTACTTC. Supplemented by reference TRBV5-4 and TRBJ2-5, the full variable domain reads ETGVTQSPTHLIKTRGQQVTLRCSSQSGHNTVSWYQQALGQGPQFIFQYYREEENGRGNFPPRFSGLQFPNYSSELNVNALELDDSALYLCASSLAGRGGHQETQYFGPGTRLLVL.